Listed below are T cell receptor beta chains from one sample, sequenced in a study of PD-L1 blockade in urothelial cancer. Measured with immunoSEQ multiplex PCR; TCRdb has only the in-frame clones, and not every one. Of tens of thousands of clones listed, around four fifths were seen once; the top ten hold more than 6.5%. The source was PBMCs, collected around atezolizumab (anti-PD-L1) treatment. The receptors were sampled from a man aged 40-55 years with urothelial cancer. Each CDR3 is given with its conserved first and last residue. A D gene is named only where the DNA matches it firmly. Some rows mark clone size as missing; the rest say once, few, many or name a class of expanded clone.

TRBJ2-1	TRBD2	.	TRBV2	CASRGTSAVNEQFF	TGTGCCAGCAGGGGGACTAGCGCAGTCAATGAGCAGTTCTTC
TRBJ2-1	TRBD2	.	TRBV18	CASQSGRPYNEQFF	TGTGCCAGCCAAAGCGGGAGGCCCTACAATGAGCAGTTCTTC
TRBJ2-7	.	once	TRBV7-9	CASSLAGGKSYEQYF	TGTGCCAGCAGCTTAGCCGGCGGAAAATCCTACGAGCAGTACTTC
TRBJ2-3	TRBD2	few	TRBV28	CASSLSPGLAGVRTDTQYF	TGTGCCAGCAGTTTATCCCCGGGACTAGCGGGAGTGAGGACAGATACGCAGTATTTT
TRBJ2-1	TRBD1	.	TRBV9	CASSRSGTGYSEQFF	TGTGCCAGCAGCCGCTCCGGGACAGGGTACTCCGAGCAGTTCTTC
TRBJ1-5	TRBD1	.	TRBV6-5	CASGYRGGQPQHF	TGTGCCAGCGGTTACAGGGGAGGGCAGCCCCAGCATTTT
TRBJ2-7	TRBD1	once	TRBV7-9	CASSRDRVSYEQYF	TGTGCCAGCAGCCGGGACAGGGTATCGTACGAGCAGTACTTC
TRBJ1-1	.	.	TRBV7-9	CASSQSAGVANTEAFF	TGTGCCAGCAGCCAGAGCGCGGGGGTCGCGAACACTGAAGCTTTCTTT
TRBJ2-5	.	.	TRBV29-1	CSVEVHFGIQETQYF	TGCAGCGTTGAAGTACATTTCGGGATCCAAGAGACCCAGTACTTC
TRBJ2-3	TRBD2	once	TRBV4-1	CASSQTGLAGPTDTQYF	TGCGCCAGCAGCCAGACGGGACTAGCGGGCCCCACAGATACGCAGTATTTT
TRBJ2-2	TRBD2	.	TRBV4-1	CASSPLPLGRAGVGDTGELFF	TGCGCCAGCAGCCCCCTTCCTTTAGGTCGGGCGGGAGTGGGGGACACCGGGGAGCTGTTTTTT
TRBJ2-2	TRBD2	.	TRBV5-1	CASSLASGSSGELFF	TGCGCCAGCAGCTTGGCTAGCGGGAGTTCAGGGGAGCTGTTTTTT
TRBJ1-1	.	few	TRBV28	CASSIKWGNEAFF	TGTGCCAGCAGTATTAAGTGGGGCAATGAAGCTTTCTTT
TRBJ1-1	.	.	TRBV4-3	CASSQDWEGRTEAFF	TGCGCCAGCAGCCAAGATTGGGAGGGTCGCACTGAAGCTTTCTTT
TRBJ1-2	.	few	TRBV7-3	CASSLGGDYGYTF	TGTGCCAGCAGCTTGGGGGGTGACTATGGCTACACCTTC
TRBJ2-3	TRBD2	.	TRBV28	CASSPPSGLTDTQYF	TGTGCCAGCAGTCCCCCTAGCGGATTAACAGATACGCAGTATTTT
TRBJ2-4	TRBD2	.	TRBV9	CASNLAGFEGNIQYF	TGTGCCAGCAACCTAGCGGGGTTCGAGGGAAACATTCAGTACTTC
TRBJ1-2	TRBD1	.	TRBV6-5	CASSYEGAYGYTF	TGTGCCAGCAGTTACGAGGGGGCCTATGGCTACACCTTC
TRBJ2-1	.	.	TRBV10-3	CATGLVLVEQFF	TGTGCCACCGGACTTGTTCTGGTCGAGCAGTTCTTC
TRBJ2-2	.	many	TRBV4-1	CASSPTSGGGAAGELFF	TGCGCCAGCAGCCCCACTTCGGGCGGGGGCGCGGCCGGGGAGCTGTTTTTT
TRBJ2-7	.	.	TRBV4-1	CASSPRSLGSYEQYF	TGCGCCAGCAGCCCCCGTAGCCTAGGCTCCTACGAGCAGTACTTC
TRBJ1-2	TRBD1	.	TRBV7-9	CAIRWTGRDYGYTF	TGTGCCATCCGTTGGACAGGGAGGGACTATGGCTACACCTTC
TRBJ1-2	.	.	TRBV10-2	CASSESQVGYTF	TGCGCCAGCAGTGAGTCCCAGGTCGGCTACACCTTC
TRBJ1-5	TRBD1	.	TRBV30	CASKGAGQPQHF	TGTGCCTCCAAGGGGGCCGGGCAGCCCCAGCATTTT
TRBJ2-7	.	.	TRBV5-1	CASSLRTGGAYEQYF	TGCGCCAGCAGCTTAAGGACAGGCGGGGCCTACGAGCAGTACTTC
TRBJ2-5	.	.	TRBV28	CASSLSSKLEFWETQYF	TGTGCCAGCAGTTTATCCTCGAAACTAGAATTTTGGGAGACCCAGTACTTC
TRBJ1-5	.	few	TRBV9	CASSPGGPFNQPQHF	TGTGCCAGCAGCCCCGGAGGACCATTTAATCAGCCCCAGCATTTT
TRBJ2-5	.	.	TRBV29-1	CSVQPPGAGETQYF	TGCAGCGTCCAGCCCCCAGGGGCGGGAGAGACCCAGTACTTC
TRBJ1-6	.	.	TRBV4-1	CASSQDHSSYNSPLHF	TGCGCCAGCAGCCAAGATCACAGCTCCTATAATTCACCCCTCCACTTT
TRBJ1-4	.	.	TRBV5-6	CASSFRDINEKLFF	TGTGCCAGCAGCTTCCGGGACATCAATGAAAAACTGTTTTTT
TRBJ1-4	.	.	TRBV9	CASSLDSPNEKLFF	TGTGCCAGCAGCCTCGACAGCCCGAATGAAAAACTGTTTTTT
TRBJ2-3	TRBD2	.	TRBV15	CATSRVGTSGREPDTQYF	TGTGCCACCAGCAGAGTAGGGACTAGCGGGAGAGAACCAGATACGCAGTATTTT